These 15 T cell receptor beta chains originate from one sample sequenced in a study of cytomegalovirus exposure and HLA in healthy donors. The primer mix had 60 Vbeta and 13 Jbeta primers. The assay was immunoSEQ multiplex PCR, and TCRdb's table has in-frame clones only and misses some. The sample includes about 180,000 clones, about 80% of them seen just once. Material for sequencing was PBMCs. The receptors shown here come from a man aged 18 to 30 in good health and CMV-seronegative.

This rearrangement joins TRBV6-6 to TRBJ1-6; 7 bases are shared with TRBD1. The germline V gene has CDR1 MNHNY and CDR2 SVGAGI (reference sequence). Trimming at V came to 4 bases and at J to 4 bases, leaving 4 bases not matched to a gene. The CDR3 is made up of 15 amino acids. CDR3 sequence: CASSSGTEYNSPLHF. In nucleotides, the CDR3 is TGTGCCAGCAGTTCTGGGACAGAATATAATTCACCCCTCCACTTT.

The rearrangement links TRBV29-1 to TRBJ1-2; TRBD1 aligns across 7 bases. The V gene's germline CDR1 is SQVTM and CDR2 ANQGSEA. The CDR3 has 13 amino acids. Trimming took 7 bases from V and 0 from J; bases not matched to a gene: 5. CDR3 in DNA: TGCAGCGACGTCGGGACAGCTAACTATGGCTACACCTTC. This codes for CSDVGTANYGYTF.

The CDR3 here is CASSRGQEGGDETQYF. CDR3 DNA sequence: TGCGCCAGCAGTCGGGGCCAGGAGGGGGGGGACGAGACCCAGTACTTC. The gene calls are TRBV5-1 and TRBJ2-5; a weak D match, TRBD2 (7 bases). V lost 5 bases and J 5 bases, leaving 22 bases between the germline ends. CDR1 and CDR2 from the germline V gene are SGHRS and YFSETQ. The CDR3 contains 16 residues. The full variable domain, with the rest looked up from reference TRBV5-1 and TRBJ2-5, is KAGVTQTPRYLIKTRGQQVTLSCSPISGHRSVSWYQQTPGQGLQFLFEYFSETQRNKGNFPGRFSGRQFSNSRSEMNVSTLELGDSALYLCASSRGQEGGDETQYFGPGTRLLVL.

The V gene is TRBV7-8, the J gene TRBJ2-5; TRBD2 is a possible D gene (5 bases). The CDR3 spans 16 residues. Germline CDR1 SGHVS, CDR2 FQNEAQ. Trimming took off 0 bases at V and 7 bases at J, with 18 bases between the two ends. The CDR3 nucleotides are TGTGCCAGCAGCTTAGCCCCACGAGGGCCCGAGGTGACCCAGTACTTC. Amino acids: CASSLAPRGPEVTQYF. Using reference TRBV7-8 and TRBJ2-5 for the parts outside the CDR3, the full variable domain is GAGVSQSPRYKVAKRGQDVALRCDPISGHVSLFWYQQALGQGPEFLTYFQNEAQLDKSGLPSDRFFAERPEGSVSTLKIQRTQQEDSAVYLCASSLAPRGPEVTQYFGPGTRLLVL.

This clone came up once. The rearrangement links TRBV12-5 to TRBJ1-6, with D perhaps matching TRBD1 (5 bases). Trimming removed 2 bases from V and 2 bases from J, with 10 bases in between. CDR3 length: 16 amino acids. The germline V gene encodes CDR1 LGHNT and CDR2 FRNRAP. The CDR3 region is CASGLWQGPYNSPLHF. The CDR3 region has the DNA TGTGCTAGTGGTTTGTGGCAGGGCCCCTATAATTCACCCCTCCACTTT.

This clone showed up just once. The CDR3 sequence: CASSTERTANQPQHF. CDR3 bases: TGTGCCAGCAGCACGGAACGGACAGCCAATCAGCCCCAGCATTTT. The V gene is TRBV21-1, the J gene TRBJ1-5; TRBD1 is the table's D call, not checked against the DNA. TRBV21-1 is recorded as a pseudogene. The CDR3 covers 15 residues.

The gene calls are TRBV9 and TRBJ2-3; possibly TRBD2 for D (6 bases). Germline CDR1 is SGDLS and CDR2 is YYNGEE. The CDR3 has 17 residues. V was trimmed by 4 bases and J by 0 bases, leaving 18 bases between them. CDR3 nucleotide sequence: TGTGCCAGCAGCCCCCGCAGAGTCGGGGGAAGCACAGATACGCAGTATTTT. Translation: CASSPRRVGGSTDTQYF.

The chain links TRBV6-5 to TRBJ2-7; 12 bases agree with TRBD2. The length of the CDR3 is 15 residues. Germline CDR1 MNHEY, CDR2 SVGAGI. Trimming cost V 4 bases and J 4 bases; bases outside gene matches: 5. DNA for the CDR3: TGTGCCAGCAGTTCAGGACTAGCGGGGACTTACGAGCAGTACTTC. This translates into CASSSGLAGTYEQYF.

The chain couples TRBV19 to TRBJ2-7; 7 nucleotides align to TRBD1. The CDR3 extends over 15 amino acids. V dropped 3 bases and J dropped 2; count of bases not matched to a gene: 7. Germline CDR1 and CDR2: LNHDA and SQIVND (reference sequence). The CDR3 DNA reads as TGTGCCAGTAGTATTGGTACAGGGGCTACCTACGAGCAGTACTTC. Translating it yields CASSIGTGATYEQYF.

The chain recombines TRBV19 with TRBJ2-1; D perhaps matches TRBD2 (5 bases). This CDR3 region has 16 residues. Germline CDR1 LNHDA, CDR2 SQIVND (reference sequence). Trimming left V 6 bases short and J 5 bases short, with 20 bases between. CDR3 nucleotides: TGTGCCAGTAGCCGACCCCGGGGTTCGGCCAACAATGAGCAGTTCTTC. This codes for CASSRPRGSANNEQFF.

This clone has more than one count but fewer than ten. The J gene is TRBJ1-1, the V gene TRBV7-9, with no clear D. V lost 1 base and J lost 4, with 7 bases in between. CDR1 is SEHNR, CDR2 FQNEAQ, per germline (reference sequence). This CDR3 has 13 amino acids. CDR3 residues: CASSLEPVTEAFF. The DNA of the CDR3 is TGTGCCAGCAGCTTAGAGCCCGTCACTGAAGCTTTCTTT.

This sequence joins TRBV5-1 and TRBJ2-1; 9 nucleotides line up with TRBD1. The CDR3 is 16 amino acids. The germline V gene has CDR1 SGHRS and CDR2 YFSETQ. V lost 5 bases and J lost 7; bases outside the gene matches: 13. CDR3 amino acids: CASSPRGTGTGNEQFF. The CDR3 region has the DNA TGCGCCAGCAGTCCCCGGGGGACAGGGACCGGTAATGAGCAGTTCTTC.

In DNA, the CDR3 is TGTGCCAGCAGCGTAGTCCCCCAGGGGGCTTTGTACGAGCAGTACTTC. As protein: CASSVVPQGALYEQYF. The chain combines TRBV9 with TRBJ2-7, with 8 bases fitting TRBD1. V trimming: 0 bases; J trimming: 4 bases; junction bases outside the gene matches: 9. The CDR3 runs to 16 residues. Germline loops: CDR1 SGDLS, CDR2 YYNGEE.

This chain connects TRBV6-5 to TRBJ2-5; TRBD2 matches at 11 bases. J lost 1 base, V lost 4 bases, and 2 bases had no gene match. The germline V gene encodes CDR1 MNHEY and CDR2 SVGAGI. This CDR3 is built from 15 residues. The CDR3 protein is CASSLTSGTQETQYF. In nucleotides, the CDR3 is TGTGCCAGCAGTTTGACTAGCGGGACCCAAGAGACCCAGTACTTC.

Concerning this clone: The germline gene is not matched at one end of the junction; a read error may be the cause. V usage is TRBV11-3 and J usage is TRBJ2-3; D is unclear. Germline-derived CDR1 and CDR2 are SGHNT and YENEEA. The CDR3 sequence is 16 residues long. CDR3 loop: CASSLVVIGGTDTQYF. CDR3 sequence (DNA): TGTGCCAGCAGCTTAGTGGTTATTGGTGGCACGGATACGCAGTATTTT.